A selection of T cell receptor beta chains follows, all from one sample in a study of shared clonotypes between healthy human individuals. This table comes from immunoSEQ multiplex PCR, and its TCRdb copy is limited to in-frame clones, with some not included. The table has more than 400,000 clones, 65% to 85% seen once. Sequencing input: PBMCs. These receptors all stem from a middle-aged woman in good health. Some clones in this sample may be carry-over from other donors' samples. The CDR3 runs from the conserved cysteine through the conserved F or W. A D gene is named only where the DNA matches it firmly. Clone size is stated in some rows and not others, as once, few, many or a class when expanded.

clone_size: NA; v_call: TRBV5-1; d_call: NA; j_call: TRBJ1-1; cdr3_aa: CASSLAPGSFMNTEAFF; cdr3_nt: TGCGCCAGCAGCTTGGCACCGGGCTCCTTTATGAACACTGAAGCTTTCTTT
clone_size: NA; v_call: TRBV6-4; d_call: TRBD1; j_call: TRBJ2-3; cdr3_aa: CASSQGQGDTQYF; cdr3_nt: TGTGCCAGCAGTCAGGGACAGGGAGATACGCAGTATTTT
clone_size: NA; v_call: TRBV29-1; d_call: NA; j_call: TRBJ2-3; cdr3_aa: CSVASVGPDTQYF; cdr3_nt: TGCAGCGTTGCGAGTGTGGGCCCAGATACGCAGTATTTT
clone_size: NA; v_call: TRBV5-4; d_call: NA; j_call: TRBJ1-2; cdr3_aa: CASSPTDGPGRGYTF; cdr3_nt: TGTGCCAGCAGCCCGACGGACGGCCCGGGACGGGGCTACACCTTC
clone_size: NA; v_call: TRBV25-1; d_call: NA; j_call: TRBJ2-7; cdr3_aa: CASSVAGYEQYF; cdr3_nt: TGTGCCAGCAGTGTGGCGGGCTACGAGCAGTACTTC
clone_size: few; v_call: TRBV30; d_call: TRBD2; j_call: TRBJ2-1; cdr3_aa: CAWRGKREGSYNEQFF; cdr3_nt: TGTGCCTGGAGAGGGAAGCGGGAGGGCTCCTACAATGAGCAGTTCTTC
clone_size: NA; v_call: TRBV4-1; d_call: NA; j_call: TRBJ2-1; cdr3_aa: CASSEGRGSRPYNEQFF; cdr3_nt: TGCGCCAGCAGCGAGGGTAGGGGGAGTCGCCCCTACAATGAGCAGTTCTTC
clone_size: many; v_call: TRBV5-1; d_call: TRBD2; j_call: TRBJ2-1; cdr3_aa: CASSLSGMKGEQFF; cdr3_nt: TGCGCCAGCAGCCTAAGCGGGATGAAGGGGGAGCAGTTCTTC
clone_size: NA; v_call: TRBV2; d_call: NA; j_call: TRBJ2-3; cdr3_aa: CAPQGGSLADTQYF; cdr3_nt: TGTGCCCCTCAGGGGGGTAGTTTGGCAGATACGCAGTATTTT
clone_size: NA; v_call: TRBV6-5; d_call: NA; j_call: TRBJ2-3; cdr3_aa: CASSSQGDTQYF; cdr3_nt: TGTGCCAGCAGCTCCCAGGGGGATACGCAGTATTTT
clone_size: NA; v_call: TRBV10-1; d_call: TRBD2; j_call: TRBJ2-7; cdr3_aa: CASSELLAGEGYEQYF; cdr3_nt: TGCGCCAGCAGTGAGCTACTAGCGGGAGAAGGATACGAGCAGTACTTC
clone_size: few; v_call: TRBV7-9; d_call: TRBD1; j_call: TRBJ1-1; cdr3_aa: CASGRNRGVVTEAFF; cdr3_nt: TGTGCCAGCGGTCGGAACAGGGGGGTCGTCACTGAAGCTTTCTTT
clone_size: NA; v_call: TRBV4-3; d_call: NA; j_call: TRBJ2-3; cdr3_aa: CASSQVATSTDTQYF; cdr3_nt: TGCGCCAGCAGCCAAGTTGCTACTAGCACAGATACGCAGTATTTT
clone_size: NA; v_call: TRBV7-2; d_call: TRBD2; j_call: TRBJ2-7; cdr3_aa: CASSLVGTSVTYEQYF; cdr3_nt: TGTGCCAGCAGCCTCGTCGGGACTAGCGTTACCTACGAGCAGTACTTC
clone_size: NA; v_call: TRBV4-3; d_call: NA; j_call: TRBJ2-3; cdr3_aa: CASSQGGGEASTDTQYF; cdr3_nt: TGCGCCAGCAGCCAAGGTGGGGGAGAGGCATCCACAGATACGCAGTATTTT
clone_size: few; v_call: TRBV28; d_call: TRBD1; j_call: TRBJ1-2; cdr3_aa: CASSSLGQGPHYGYTF; cdr3_nt: TGTGCCAGCAGTTCACTGGGACAGGGGCCACACTATGGCTACACCTTC
clone_size: NA; v_call: TRBV4-3; d_call: NA; j_call: TRBJ2-1; cdr3_aa: CASSQLRSGYNEQFF; cdr3_nt: TGCGCCAGCAGCCAACTAAGGAGTGGCTACAATGAGCAGTTCTTC
clone_size: few; v_call: TRBV6-6; d_call: NA; j_call: TRBJ1-1; cdr3_aa: CASSYVGGTEAFF; cdr3_nt: TGTGCCAGCAGTTACGTGGGGGGCACTGAAGCTTTCTTT
clone_size: NA; v_call: TRBV18; d_call: NA; j_call: TRBJ2-1; cdr3_aa: CASSPPSRAEQFF; cdr3_nt: TGTGCCAGCTCACCACCCTCTAGGGCTGAGCAGTTCTTC
clone_size: NA; v_call: TRBV11-1; d_call: NA; j_call: TRBJ2-1; cdr3_aa: CASSQRTVYNEQFF; cdr3_nt: TGTGCCAGCAGCCAAAGGACGGTTTACAATGAGCAGTTCTTC
clone_size: once; v_call: TRBV7-8; d_call: TRBD2; j_call: TRBJ2-1; cdr3_aa: CASSINGLAGGYNEQFF; cdr3_nt: TGTGCCAGCAGCATAAACGGACTAGCGGGAGGCTACAATGAGCAGTTCTTC
clone_size: NA; v_call: TRBV20-1; d_call: NA; j_call: TRBJ2-4; cdr3_aa: CSAPQGPQYF; cdr3_nt: TGCAGTGCACCTCAGGGGCCACAGTACTTC
clone_size: NA; v_call: TRBV30; d_call: NA; j_call: TRBJ1-3; cdr3_aa: CAWSVGDSGNTIYF; cdr3_nt: TGTGCCTGGAGTGTTGGCGATTCTGGAAACACCATATATTTT
clone_size: NA; v_call: TRBV6-5; d_call: NA; j_call: TRBJ2-5; cdr3_aa: CASSYSTGSETQYF; cdr3_nt: TGTGCCAGCAGTTACTCTACGGGCTCGGAGACCCAGTACTTC
clone_size: once; v_call: TRBV27; d_call: TRBD1; j_call: TRBJ2-7; cdr3_aa: CASSTIRDRGLSEQYF; cdr3_nt: TGTGCCAGCAGTACTATCCGGGACAGGGGGCTCTCCGAGCAGTACTTC
clone_size: NA; v_call: TRBV7-6; d_call: TRBD1; j_call: TRBJ2-2; cdr3_aa: CASSPGQGVHGELFF; cdr3_nt: TGTGCCAGCAGCCCGGGACAGGGAGTCCATGGGGAGCTGTTTTTT
clone_size: NA; v_call: TRBV9; d_call: NA; j_call: TRBJ1-4; cdr3_aa: CASSGGPATNEKLFF; cdr3_nt: TGTGCCAGCAGCGGCGGTCCCGCAACTAATGAAAAACTGTTTTTT
clone_size: NA; v_call: TRBV7-3; d_call: NA; j_call: TRBJ1-2; cdr3_aa: CASSPDGGTYGYTF; cdr3_nt: TGTGCCAGCAGCCCGGACGGGGGGACCTATGGCTACACCTTC
clone_size: NA; v_call: TRBV27; d_call: TRBD1; j_call: TRBJ1-4; cdr3_aa: CASSLGRGQANEKLFF; cdr3_nt: TGTGCCAGCAGTTTAGGCCGGGGACAGGCGAATGAAAAACTGTTTTTT
clone_size: NA; v_call: TRBV10-1; d_call: NA; j_call: TRBJ2-5; cdr3_aa: CASSENEGATRETQYF; cdr3_nt: TGCGCCAGCAGTGAAAATGAAGGGGCGACTCGGGAGACCCAGTACTTC
clone_size: NA; v_call: TRBV7-9; d_call: TRBD1; j_call: TRBJ1-2; cdr3_aa: CANSFKETGGNYGYTF; cdr3_nt: TGTGCCAACAGCTTTAAGGAGACAGGGGGCAACTATGGCTACACCTTC
clone_size: NA; v_call: TRBV30; d_call: NA; j_call: TRBJ2-7; cdr3_aa: CAWSDSYEQYF; cdr3_nt: TGTGCCTGGTCGGACTCCTACGAGCAGTACTTC
clone_size: NA; v_call: TRBV9; d_call: NA; j_call: TRBJ1-2; cdr3_aa: CASSRDLQTAPSMDYGYTF; cdr3_nt: TGTGCCAGCAGTCGGGATCTCCAAACGGCTCCCTCGATGGACTATGGCTACACCTTC
clone_size: NA; v_call: TRBV5-1; d_call: TRBD2; j_call: TRBJ2-1; cdr3_aa: CASSLFGGLGVNEQFF; cdr3_nt: TGCGCCAGCAGCTTATTCGGGGGACTAGGGGTTAATGAGCAGTTCTTC
clone_size: NA; v_call: TRBV20-1; d_call: NA; j_call: TRBJ2-7; cdr3_aa: CSASLAYEQYF; cdr3_nt: TGCAGTGCTAGTCTAGCCTACGAGCAGTACTTC
clone_size: NA; v_call: TRBV19; d_call: TRBD2; j_call: TRBJ2-1; cdr3_aa: CASSTTSGRRDEQFF; cdr3_nt: TGTGCCAGTAGTACGACTAGCGGGAGGAGAGATGAGCAGTTCTTC
clone_size: many; v_call: TRBV15; d_call: NA; j_call: TRBJ1-1; cdr3_aa: CATSRHQGEAFF; cdr3_nt: TGTGCCACCAGCAGACACCAAGGGGAAGCTTTCTTT
clone_size: NA; v_call: TRBV19; d_call: TRBD1; j_call: TRBJ1-1; cdr3_aa: CASSKDRGRGGTEAFF; cdr3_nt: TGTGCCAGTAGTAAGGACAGGGGGCGAGGCGGCACTGAAGCTTTCTTT
clone_size: NA; v_call: TRBV18; d_call: NA; j_call: TRBJ2-1; cdr3_aa: CASSPPSASYNEQFF; cdr3_nt: TGTGCCAGCTCACCCCCTAGCGCCTCCTACAATGAGCAGTTCTTC
clone_size: NA; v_call: TRBV10-3; d_call: TRBD1; j_call: TRBJ1-1; cdr3_aa: CAIKGTGRTWDTEAFF; cdr3_nt: TGTGCCATCAAGGGGACAGGGAGAACTTGGGACACTGAAGCTTTCTTT
clone_size: once; v_call: TRBV18; d_call: NA; j_call: TRBJ2-2; cdr3_aa: CASSPVGGELFF; cdr3_nt: TGTGCCAGCTCACCGGTGGGCGGGGAGCTGTTTTTT
clone_size: NA; v_call: TRBV7-8; d_call: NA; j_call: TRBJ1-1; cdr3_aa: CASSRGSGLNTEAFF; cdr3_nt: TGTGCCAGCAGCCGCGGTTCTGGTCTTAACACTGAAGCTTTCTTT
clone_size: NA; v_call: TRBV6-6; d_call: NA; j_call: TRBJ1-5; cdr3_aa: CASSCSIDRRQPQHF; cdr3_nt: TGTGCCAGCAGTTGCTCGATCGACAGGCGTCAGCCCCAGCATTTT
clone_size: NA; v_call: TRBV6-1; d_call: NA; j_call: TRBJ1-2; cdr3_aa: CASSPAGNYGYTF; cdr3_nt: TGTGCCAGCAGCCCAGCGGGTAACTATGGCTACACCTTC
clone_size: NA; v_call: TRBV29-1; d_call: TRBD1; j_call: TRBJ2-3; cdr3_aa: CSVATPKEAQGADTQYF; cdr3_nt: TGCAGCGTTGCTACCCCGAAGGAAGCCCAGGGGGCAGATACGCAGTATTTT
clone_size: NA; v_call: TRBV4-2; d_call: NA; j_call: TRBJ1-1; cdr3_aa: CASSLAPGEKGTEAFF; cdr3_nt: TGTGCCAGCAGCTTGGCCCCGGGGGAGAAGGGCACTGAAGCTTTCTTT
clone_size: NA; v_call: TRBV9; d_call: TRBD2; j_call: TRBJ2-3; cdr3_aa: CASSVGLAGGTDTQYF; cdr3_nt: TGTGCCAGCAGCGTAGGACTAGCGGGAGGTACAGATACGCAGTATTTT
clone_size: NA; v_call: TRBV29-1; d_call: NA; j_call: TRBJ2-7; cdr3_aa: CSVLGVQGQLYEQYF; cdr3_nt: TGCAGCGTATTGGGAGTCCAGGGGCAATTGTACGAGCAGTACTTC
clone_size: NA; v_call: TRBV18; d_call: NA; j_call: TRBJ2-7; cdr3_aa: CASSPQGGGQYEQYF; cdr3_nt: TGTGCCAGCTCACCCCAGGGTGGGGGTCAGTACGAGCAGTACTTC
clone_size: NA; v_call: TRBV7-2; d_call: TRBD2; j_call: TRBJ2-1; cdr3_aa: CASSLKSRTSGRAYNEQFF; cdr3_nt: TGTGCCAGCAGCCTAAAATCACGGACTAGCGGGAGGGCATACAATGAGCAGTTCTTC
clone_size: NA; v_call: TRBV11-2; d_call: TRBD2; j_call: TRBJ2-1; cdr3_aa: CASSYRAGVAYNEQFF; cdr3_nt: TGTGCCAGCAGCTATAGAGCGGGAGTAGCCTACAATGAGCAGTTCTTC
clone_size: many; v_call: TRBV11-2; d_call: NA; j_call: TRBJ2-5; cdr3_aa: CASSFSPPETQYF; cdr3_nt: TGTGCCAGCAGCTTTTCCCCTCCAGAGACCCAGTACTTC
clone_size: once; v_call: TRBV6-5; d_call: NA; j_call: TRBJ2-7; cdr3_aa: CASSYGGALAYEQYF; cdr3_nt: TGTGCCAGCAGTTACGGGGGGGCACTAGCCTACGAGCAGTACTTC
clone_size: NA; v_call: TRBV10-3; d_call: TRBD1; j_call: TRBJ2-2; cdr3_aa: CAISGGQGMGGELFF; cdr3_nt: TGTGCCATCAGCGGCGGACAGGGGATGGGCGGGGAGCTGTTTTTT
clone_size: NA; v_call: TRBV18; d_call: NA; j_call: TRBJ2-5; cdr3_aa: CASSRSSGSPGETQYF; cdr3_nt: TGTGCCAGCTCACGATCCTCCGGGAGCCCGGGGGAGACCCAGTACTTC
clone_size: many; v_call: TRBV15; d_call: TRBD1; j_call: TRBJ1-5; cdr3_aa: CATSRRRTGTINQPQHF; cdr3_nt: TGTGCCACCAGCAGACGAAGGACAGGGACCATCAATCAGCCCCAGCATTTT
clone_size: NA; v_call: TRBV4-3; d_call: NA; j_call: TRBJ2-2; cdr3_aa: CASSQDRGFTGELFF; cdr3_nt: TGCGCCAGCAGCCAAGATCGGGGTTTCACCGGGGAGCTGTTTTTT